The rows below give T cell receptor beta chains drawn from one sample of a study of OX40 agonist ivuxolimab in advanced cancers. Sequenced by immunoSEQ multiplex PCR; TCRdb stores in-frame clones only, minus some. The sample has 100,000 to 150,000 clones, around nine tenths seen once; the top ten hold 0.95% to 1.4%. Sequences were derived from CD4+ or CD8+ T cells sorted from blood, sampled in a trial of the OX40 agonist ivuxolimab. The receptors originated from an adult with an advanced solid tumor such as melanoma, head and neck, liver or kidney cancer. Each CDR3 is given with its conserved first and last residue. D genes are given only for firm matches. The size field is filled for only some rows; it gives once, few, many or a size class.

abundance	j_gene	d_gene	v_gene	CDR3aa	CDR3nt
once	TRBJ2-2	TRBD1	TRBV19	CASGLPGGTGELFF	TGTGCCAGTGGGCTACCAGGGGGCACCGGGGAGCTGTTTTTT
-	TRBJ2-7	-	TRBV5-6	CASSLFRGTYEQYF	TGTGCCAGCAGCCTGTTCAGGGGAACCTACGAGCAGTACTTC
-	TRBJ2-3	-	TRBV5-1	CASSYGSTDTQYF	TGCGCCAGCAGCTACGGGAGCACAGATACGCAGTATTTT
-	TRBJ1-2	-	TRBV6-5	CASLPTGGYYGYTF	TGTGCCAGCCTACCGACAGGAGGGTACTATGGCTACACCTTC
-	TRBJ1-4	-	TRBV28	CASRPPGEKLFF	TGTGCCAGCAGGCCCCCCGGGGAAAAACTGTTTTTT
-	TRBJ2-3	TRBD2	TRBV5-1	CASRGRLAAPDTQYF	TGCGCCAGCAGGGGGAGACTAGCGGCCCCGGATACGCAGTATTTT
-	TRBJ2-7	TRBD2	TRBV27	CASSPIRGDAYEQYF	TGTGCCAGCAGCCCAATACGGGGGGACGCCTACGAGCAGTACTTC
once	TRBJ1-2	-	TRBV28	CASGLPQAFGYTF	TGTGCCAGCGGCCTCCCCCAGGCTTTTGGCTACACCTTC
-	TRBJ1-5	-	TRBV7-3	CASSLAGQLGQPQHF	TGTGCCAGCAGCTTAGCCGGACAGCTGGGACAGCCCCAGCATTTT
-	TRBJ2-1	-	TRBV19	CASSTLSQGNYNEQFF	TGTGCCAGTAGTACCCTCTCTCAGGGGAACTACAATGAGCAGTTCTTC
few	TRBJ1-3	-	TRBV30	CAWSLMDTIYF	TGTGCCTGGAGTCTCATGGACACCATATATTTT
-	TRBJ2-7	TRBD2	TRBV7-3	CASSDGRGLAKQYF	TGTGCCAGCAGCGATGGGAGGGGACTAGCGAAGCAGTACTTC
-	TRBJ2-3	-	TRBV4-3	CASSQAGSRAGTDTQYF	TGCGCCAGCAGCCAAGCGGGGTCCAGGGCGGGCACAGATACGCAGTATTTT
-	TRBJ1-4	TRBD1	TRBV18	CASSRGRQGSHEKLFF	TGTGCCAGCTCACGAGGAAGACAGGGATCGCACGAAAAACTGTTTTTT
-	TRBJ1-1	TRBD1	TRBV7-2	CASTATGGGTEAFF	TGTGCCAGCACCGCGACAGGGGGCGGGACTGAAGCTTTCTTT
-	TRBJ1-4	-	TRBV14	CASSQRRGYKLFF	TGTGCCAGCAGCCAAAGGCGGGGCTATAAACTGTTTTTT
-	TRBJ2-1	TRBD1	TRBV12-5	CASGLRDREQFF	TGTGCTAGTGGTTTGCGGGACAGGGAGCAGTTCTTC
-	TRBJ2-7	TRBD1	TRBV30	CAWVRPGTGRSYEQYF	TGTGCCTGGGTACGTCCCGGGACAGGTCGGTCCTACGAGCAGTACTTC
-	TRBJ2-2	TRBD2	TRBV13	CASSLETGGTDGELFF	TGTGCCAGCAGCTTAGAAACGGGAGGGACGGACGGGGAGCTGTTTTTT
-	TRBJ2-2	TRBD1	TRBV7-3	CASSSAGTGNTGELFF	TGTGCCAGCAGCTCCGCCGGGACAGGGAACACCGGGGAGCTGTTTTTT
-	TRBJ2-7	TRBD2	TRBV7-2	CASSFPPSPGGDYEQYF	TGTGCCAGCAGCTTCCCCCCCAGCCCGGGGGGAGACTACGAGCAGTACTTC
-	TRBJ1-6	TRBD1	TRBV30	CAWSRGQGNSPLHF	TGTGCCTGGAGCCGAGGACAGGGGAATTCACCCCTCCACTTT
-	TRBJ2-2	TRBD1	TRBV5-4	CASSSGTGVNIANTGELFF	TGTGCCAGCAGCTCCGGGACAGGGGTAAACATAGCGAACACCGGGGAGCTGTTTTTT
-	TRBJ2-7	-	TRBV18	CASSPAHSYEQYF	TGTGCCAGCTCACCAGCTCATAGCTACGAGCAGTACTTC
-	TRBJ2-7	TRBD2	TRBV7-9	CASGTPPGLAGGNEQYF	TGTGCCAGCGGGACGCCCCCGGGACTAGCGGGAGGGAACGAGCAGTACTTC
-	TRBJ2-7	-	TRBV9	CASSYGTSVSYEQYF	TGTGCCAGCAGCTACGGGACATCAGTCTCCTACGAGCAGTACTTC
-	TRBJ1-2	TRBD1	TRBV28	CASSLRQGYGYTF	TGTGCCAGCAGTTTAAGACAGGGGTATGGCTACACCTTC
-	TRBJ2-1	-	TRBV20-1	CSATAHNEQFF	TGCAGTGCTACTGCCCACAATGAGCAGTTCTTC
-	TRBJ2-3	TRBD1	TRBV27	CASKFDRGQRTDTQYF	TGTGCCAGCAAGTTCGACAGGGGGCAACGCACAGATACGCAGTATTTT
-	TRBJ2-7	-	TRBV15	CATSRGQAPGEQYF	TGTGCCACCAGCAGAGGACAGGCTCCTGGGGAGCAGTACTTC
-	TRBJ2-5	TRBD1	TRBV9	CASSPSGQGQETQYF	TGTGCCAGCTCTCCCTCGGGACAGGGTCAAGAGACCCAGTACTTC
few	TRBJ1-5	-	TRBV28	CASSLSSRYQPQHF	TGTGCCAGCAGTTTATCGTCCCGATATCAGCCCCAGCATTTT
-	TRBJ1-4	-	TRBV7-9	CASSLGPSTNEKLFF	TGTGCCAGCAGCTTAGGCCCCAGTACTAATGAAAAACTGTTTTTT
-	TRBJ2-5	-	TRBV18	CASSRDIGTEETQYF	TGTGCCAGCTCTCGCGACATTGGGACGGAAGAGACCCAGTACTTC
-	TRBJ2-1	TRBD1	TRBV11-2	CASSLSRQGLPGQFF	TGTGCCAGCAGCTTAAGCCGACAGGGTCTTCCCGGACAGTTCTTC
-	TRBJ2-5	-	TRBV28	CASSLLAGPYQETQYF	TGTGCCAGCAGTTTACTTGCGGGACCGTACCAAGAGACCCAGTACTTC
-	TRBJ2-7	-	TRBV27	CASSLSGGGLASGEQYF	TGTGCCAGCAGTTTATCGGGCGGGGGCCTGGCGTCAGGAGAGCAGTACTTC
-	TRBJ1-5	-	TRBV18	CASSSGVLEGQPQHF	TGTGCCAGCTCATCGGGAGTCCTCGAGGGGCAGCCCCAGCATTTT
-	TRBJ1-1	-	TRBV7-9	CASSLTGMNTEAFF	TGTGCCAGCAGCTTGACGGGGATGAACACTGAAGCTTTCTTT
-	TRBJ2-3	TRBD2	TRBV19	CASSIGLLAGGLADTQYF	TGTGCCAGTAGTATCGGACTACTAGCGGGAGGTCTCGCAGATACGCAGTATTTT
-	TRBJ1-1	-	TRBV6-1	CASSANLGGTEAFF	TGTGCCAGCAGTGCGAACCTGGGGGGCACTGAAGCTTTCTTT
-	TRBJ1-5	-	TRBV7-8	CASSPQTGYSNQPQHF	TGTGCCAGCAGCCCCCAGACAGGATATAGCAATCAGCCCCAGCATTTT
-	TRBJ2-2	-	TRBV7-9	CASSLNSPGELFF	TGTGCCAGCAGCTTAAATTCGCCCGGGGAGCTGTTTTTT
-	TRBJ2-5	-	TRBV5-1	CASSPPTGSGGGETQYF	TGCGCCAGCAGCCCTCCCACGGGGTCTGGTGGAGGAGAGACCCAGTACTTC
-	TRBJ2-3	TRBD2	TRBV7-2	CASRVQGLALLTDTQYF	TGTGCCAGCAGAGTCCAAGGACTAGCGCTTCTCACAGATACGCAGTATTTT
-	TRBJ2-7	TRBD1	TRBV28	CASSLWRDREAYF	TGTGCCAGCAGTTTATGGCGGGACAGGGAGGCGTACTTC
-	TRBJ1-2	TRBD1	TRBV29-1	CSGGQEYGYTF	TGCAGCGGTGGACAGGAGTATGGCTACACCTTC
-	TRBJ2-7	-	TRBV27	CATHNPDYEQYF	TGTGCCACACACAACCCTGACTACGAGCAGTACTTC
-	TRBJ2-7	-	TRBV28	CASSFLNRYEQYF	TGTGCCAGCAGTTTCCTCAACCGCTACGAGCAGTACTTC
-	TRBJ2-3	-	TRBV14	CASSHIQGTWGRRYTDTQYF	TGTGCCAGCAGCCACATTCAGGGGACCTGGGGGCGACGCTATACAGATACGCAGTATTTT
-	TRBJ1-6	TRBD1	TRBV4-1	CASSRDRVDSPLHF	TGCGCCAGCAGCAGGGACAGGGTGGATTCACCCCTCCACTTT
-	TRBJ2-3	-	TRBV28	CASLDRTLYAQYF	TGTGCCAGCTTGGACAGAACCCTTTACGCGCAGTATTTT